Presented here are 3 T cell receptor beta chains from one specimen sequenced in a study of blood T cell repertoires in COVID-19. Only in-frame clones appear in the TCRdb table, and some are missing; sequencing was by immunoSEQ multiplex PCR. The sample shows tens of thousands of clones, around four fifths of them seen only once. Sequenced sample: peripheral blood. The origin of the receptors is a man aged 50 to 60 with active COVID-19.

This sequence joins TRBV12-3 or TRBV12-4 and TRBJ2-3; D possibly corresponds to TRBD2 (6 bases). Trimming took 2 bases from V and 11 from J, leaving 8 bases between them. The CDR3 has 11 residues. CDR3 sequence: CASSLWDLQYF. In DNA, the CDR3 is TGTGCCAGCAGTTTATGGGACTTGCAGTATTTT.

The V and J genes are TRBV28 and TRBJ1-2; 9 bases match TRBD1. Germline CDR1 is MDHEN and CDR2 is SYDVKM. Germline trimming cut 4 bases from V and 4 bases from J; bases unmatched to any gene: 7. This CDR3 comprises 15 residues. CDR3: CASSSPTGGTYGYTF. The CDR3, as DNA: TGTGCCAGCAGTTCCCCGACAGGGGGTACCTATGGCTACACCTTC.

This clone has more than one count but fewer than ten. This sequence joins TRBV7-9 and TRBJ2-2; possibly TRBD1 for D (5 bases). Deletions cut 4 bases from V and 1 base from J, with 13 bases between. This CDR3 has 16 amino acids. Germline assignment: CDR1 SEHNR and CDR2 FQNEAQ (reference sequence). The CDR3 coding sequence is TGTGCCAGCAGCTACCAACCAACAGGGAACACCGGGGAGCTGTTTTTT. Translation gives CASSYQPTGNTGELFF.